The next 24 T cell receptor beta chains were all read from a single sample in a study of shared clonotypes between healthy human individuals. Positively selected for CCR7, the CD45RO-negative cells used as naive CD8 cells excluded terminally differentiated effector memory CD45RA+ cells. Assay used: immunoSEQ multiplex PCR; TCRdb lists only in-frame clones, some missing. The sample lists around 2.1 million clones; approximately 94% were seen once. Sequenced input: naive CD8+ T cells from PBMCs. These receptors all stem from a man between 18 and 29 years old in good health. Some clones in this sample may be carry-over from other donors' samples.

This chain connects TRBV5-1 to TRBJ2-2, with 12 bases matching TRBD2. The CDR3 runs 21 residues. V lost 2 bases to trimming and J lost 1 base; unmatched junction nucleotides: 15. CDR1 and CDR2 from the germline V gene are SGHRS and YFSETQ. The DNA of the CDR3 is TGCGCCAGCAGCTTAACCCTGCTAGCGGGAGGGCCGATCGGGAACACCGGGGAGCTGTTTTTT. Its protein is CASSLTLLAGGPIGNTGELFF.

CDR3 in DNA: TGTGCCAGCAGCTTAGAGGGGCGGTCTAACTATGGCTACACCTTC. This sequence encodes CASSLEGRSNYGYTF. This chain connects TRBV7-2 to TRBJ1-2, with D possibly matching TRBD1 (5 bases). The CDR3 has 15 residues. The V gene lost 1 base and the J gene lost 0 bases, with 9 bases spanning the gap. The germline CDR1 and CDR2 sequences are SGHTA and FQGNSA. The whole variable domain, filled in from reference TRBV7-2 and TRBJ1-2, reads GAGVSQSPSNKVTEKGKDVELRCDPISGHTALYWYRQSLGQGLEFLIYFQGNSAPDKSGLPSDRFSAERTGGSVSTLTIQRTQQEDSAVYLCASSLEGRSNYGYTFGSGTRLTVV.

V is TRBV28 and J is TRBJ2-7; D gene uncertain. The V gene lost 8 bases and the J gene lost 3 bases, with 5 bases spanning the gap. CDR1 MDHEN and CDR2 SYDVKM come from the germline V gene. The CDR3 is 10 amino acids. CDR3 sequence: CASAHYEQYF. CDR3 bases: TGTGCCAGCGCGCACTACGAGCAGTACTTC.

The chain employs TRBV19 and TRBJ1-5; a possible D gene is TRBD1 (5 bases). Germline V gene sequence: CDR1 LNHDA, CDR2 SQIVND (reference sequence). Between the trimmed V and J ends, which lost 5 bases and 3 bases, there was a span of 14 bases. CDR3 length: 15 amino acids. The CDR3: CASSPRGRVNQPQHF. The CDR3 region has the DNA TGTGCCAGTAGTCCCCGGGGACGGGTCAATCAGCCCCAGCATTTT.

The chain links TRBV19 to TRBJ1-1; D remains unclear. CDR1 LNHDA and CDR2 SQIVND come from the germline V gene (reference sequence). The length of the CDR3 is 13 residues. With 6 bases removed from V and 0 bases from J, the gap between germline ends came to 8 bases. CDR3 region: CASRQTLNTEAFF. DNA for the CDR3: TGTGCCAGTAGGCAGACCTTGAACACTGAAGCTTTCTTT.

The chain is built from TRBV7-3 and TRBJ2-5; 9 positions agree with TRBD2. This CDR3 spans 15 amino acids. Trimming cost V 0 bases and J 5 bases; bases outside gene matches: 4. The germline V gene encodes CDR1 SGHTA and CDR2 FQGTGA. For the CDR3, the DNA is TGTGCCAGCAGCTTAACGAGCGGGAGGCAGGAGACCCAGTACTTC. It yields the protein CASSLTSGRQETQYF.

This clone was seen a single time. The chain links TRBV7-8 to TRBJ2-1, with a possible D match to TRBD1 (6 bases). This CDR3 has 14 residues. V dropped 1 base and J dropped 8 bases, with 12 bases sitting between them. The germline V gene has CDR1 SGHVS and CDR2 FQNEAQ. CDR3 amino acids: CASSLVQGKDEQFF. The CDR3 bases are TGTGCCAGCAGCTTAGTACAGGGAAAGGATGAGCAGTTCTTC. Combining the CDR3 with reference TRBV7-8 and TRBJ2-1 gives the whole variable domain GAGVSQSPRYKVAKRGQDVALRCDPISGHVSLFWYQQALGQGPEFLTYFQNEAQLDKSGLPSDRFFAERPEGSVSTLKIQRTQQEDSAVYLCASSLVQGKDEQFFGPGTRLTVL.

As concerns this clone: Other DNA sequences in the sample encode the same CDR3. The rearrangement links TRBV7-9 to TRBJ1-4; D unresolved. Germline-derived CDR1 and CDR2 are SEHNR and FQNEAQ (reference sequence). V was shortened by 3 bases and J by 5 bases, with 10 bases between the two germline ends. CDR3 size: 14 residues. CDR3 nucleotides: TGTGCCAGCAGCTTCCCGGGTCCCAATGAAAAACTGTTTTTT. It specifies CASSFPGPNEKLFF. The full variable domain, completed using reference TRBV7-9 and TRBJ1-4, is DTGVSQNPRHKITKRGQNVTFRCDPISEHNRLYWYRQTLGQGPEFLTYFQNEAQLEKSRLLSDRFSAERPKGSFSTLEIQRTEQGDSAMYLCASSFPGPNEKLFFGSGTQLSVL.

To note about this clone: Distinct nucleotide sequences in the sample also encode this CDR3. The chain joins TRBV19 to TRBJ2-1, with TRBD2 as a possible D gene (6 bases). CDR3 length equals 13 residues. Looked up from germline, CDR1 is LNHDA and CDR2 is SQIVND (reference sequence). Trimming took off 3 bases at V and 8 bases at J, with 11 bases between the two ends. CDR3 amino acids: CASSIRGRDEQFF. CDR3 coding DNA: TGTGCCAGTAGTATCCGGGGGAGAGATGAGCAGTTCTTC.

The V gene is TRBV29-1, the J gene TRBJ2-1; 10 nucleotides agree with TRBD2. CDR3 length equals 15 residues. The J segment lost 6 bases and the V segment lost 3 bases, leaving 8 bases of the junction unmatched. The germline gives CDR1 SQVTM, CDR2 ANQGSEA. CDR3: CSVEASGRPLNEQFF. CDR3 DNA: TGCAGCGTTGAGGCTAGCGGGAGACCCCTCAATGAGCAGTTCTTC.

The V call is TRBV7-2, the J call TRBJ1-5; D gene uncertain. This CDR3 comprises 15 residues. Germline lookup yields CDR1 SGHTA and CDR2 FQGNSA. V lost 3 bases to trimming and J lost 2 bases, with 11 bases between them. As DNA, the CDR3 is TGTGCCAGCAGCTTCTCGGGGAGCGGCAATCAGCCCCAGCATTTT. This sequence encodes CASSFSGSGNQPQHF. The entire variable domain, with the rest obtained from reference TRBV7-2 and TRBJ1-5, is as follows: GAGVSQSPSNKVTEKGKDVELRCDPISGHTALYWYRQSLGQGLEFLIYFQGNSAPDKSGLPSDRFSAERTGGSVSTLTIQRTQQEDSAVYLCASSFSGSGNQPQHFGDGTRLSIL.

The chain combines TRBV28 with TRBJ2-3, with 13 bases fitting TRBD2. The CDR3 extends over 18 amino acids. After removal of 6 bases from V and 0 bases from J, the junction contained 9 bases not matched to a gene. Germline V gene sequence: CDR1 MDHEN, CDR2 SYDVKM. The CDR3 protein is CASSFLGTSGASTDTQYF. Written as DNA, the CDR3 is TGTGCCAGCAGCTTCCTGGGGACTAGCGGGGCTAGCACAGATACGCAGTATTTT.

Only a few counts were recorded for this clone. This same CDR3 is encoded by further DNA sequences in the sample. The chain recombines TRBV30 with TRBJ1-1; D is unresolved. Per germline, CDR1 GTSNPN and CDR2 SVGIG (reference sequence). There are 11 residues in the CDR3. The ends were cut back, 3 bases at V and 2 bases at J, with 4 bases in the middle. CDR3 loop: CAWRRNTEAFF. The CDR3 DNA follows: TGTGCCTGGAGGAGAAACACTGAAGCTTTCTTT.

The chain joins TRBV6-5 to TRBJ2-7; the match to TRBD2 covers 8 bases. Trimming at V came to 6 bases and at J to 4 bases, leaving 8 bases not matched to a gene. The CDR3 is 14 amino acids. Per germline, CDR1 MNHEY and CDR2 SVGAGI. CDR3 DNA sequence: TGTGCCAGCAGCGACCCTAGCGGGCCTTACGAGCAGTACTTC. Protein: CASSDPSGPYEQYF.

DNA of the CDR3: TGTGCCAGCGGAATCGTCGGGAAACTGTTTTTT. Translated: CASGIVGKLFF. V gene TRBV28 combines with J gene TRBJ1-4; D not resolved. With 8 bases removed from V and 11 bases from J, the gap between germline ends came to 12 bases. Germline assignment: CDR1 MDHEN and CDR2 SYDVKM. This CDR3 is 11 amino acids long.

The genes are TRBV7-8 and TRBJ2-2, with D unresolved. Trimming removed 1 base at V and 0 bases at J, with 12 bases between. CDR3 length: 17 residues. From germline, CDR1 is SGHVS and CDR2 FQNEAQ. The CDR3 DNA sequence: TGTGCCAGCAGCTTAGAAGGCGGTGTAGCGAACACCGGGGAGCTGTTTTTT. Amino acids: CASSLEGGVANTGELFF.

With respect to this clone: Compared with germline, one end of the junction differs, possibly owing to a read error. The V gene is TRBV29-1, the J gene TRBJ1-1; D is uncertain. CDR3 length: 11 amino acids. CDR1 is SQVTM and CDR2 is ANQGSEA in the germline V gene. The CDR3 coding sequence is TGCAGCGTTCGTTTGAACGCTGAAGCTTTCTTT. Translating gives CSVRLNAEAFF.

This sequence joins TRBV29-1 and TRBJ2-5; 10 bases line up with TRBD2. The CDR3 is 16 amino acids. Trimming removed 1 base from V and 5 bases from J; junction bases left unmatched: 10. Germline CDR1 SQVTM, CDR2 ANQGSEA. The CDR3 protein is CSVEVALAGVLETQYF. The CDR3 region has the DNA TGCAGCGTTGAAGTAGCTCTAGCGGGAGTTCTTGAGACCCAGTACTTC.

A word on this clone: Other DNA sequences from this sample encode an identical CDR3 as well. The rearrangement joins TRBV5-1 to TRBJ2-7, with TRBD2 identical over 13 bases. Losses at the gene ends were 3 bases for V and 2 bases for J; bases not matched to a gene: 2. This CDR3 has 15 residues. The germline CDR1 and CDR2 sequences are SGHRS and YFSETQ. Here the CDR3 reads CASSSGLAGPYEQYF. In nucleotides, the CDR3 is TGCGCCAGCAGCTCGGGACTAGCGGGGCCCTACGAGCAGTACTTC.

The chain recombines TRBV4-1 with TRBJ2-5; 7 nucleotides align to TRBD2. Trimming cost V 4 bases and J 5 bases; bases outside gene matches: 16. This CDR3 has 17 amino acids. Germline V gives CDR1 MGHRA, CDR2 YSYEKL. CDR3 loop: CASSPREGLRSGETQYF. DNA of the CDR3: TGCGCCAGCAGCCCCAGGGAGGGGCTCCGGTCTGGGGAGACCCAGTACTTC.

The V gene is TRBV18, the J gene TRBJ1-5; TRBD1 might be the D (5 bases). The germline CDR1 and CDR2 sequences are KGHSH and LQKENI. The CDR3 runs 15 residues. Trimming cost V 2 bases and J 1 base, with 9 bases left between them. The DNA for the CDR3 is TGTGCCAGCTCACCAACCAGGGAAAGCAATCAGCCCCAGCATTTT. Translation: CASSPTRESNQPQHF.

This clone appeared a single time. The CDR3 nucleotides read TGTGCCAGCAGCTCCGGGACTAGCTCTGGAGATACGCAGTATTTT. Protein sequence: CASSSGTSSGDTQYF. The chain carries TRBV7-2 and TRBJ2-3; 9 bases are a match to TRBD2. CDR1 SGHTA and CDR2 FQGNSA come from the germline V gene. The CDR3 has 15 residues. After removal of 4 bases from V and 5 bases from J, the junction contained 7 bases not matched to a gene.

The gene calls are TRBV6-5 and TRBJ2-3; D remains ambiguous. The germline V gene encodes CDR1 MNHEY and CDR2 SVGAGI. The CDR3 is made up of 12 amino acids. The V gene lost 6 bases and the J gene lost 6 bases, with 10 bases spanning the gap. CDR3 protein: CASSPSPDTQYF. In nucleotides, the CDR3 is TGTGCCAGCAGCCCGTCGCCGGATACGCAGTATTTT.

This chain joins TRBV11-1 and TRBJ1-1; 9 bases agree with TRBD1. Germline lookup yields CDR1 SGHAT and CDR2 FQDESV (reference sequence). With 5 bases clipped from V and 10 bases from J, the junction kept 11 bases outside the gene matches. The CDR3 consists of 14 residues. The CDR3 nucleotides read TGTGCCAGCAGCCAAACCAGGACAGGGGTAGGAGCTTTCTTT. Its protein product is CASSQTRTGVGAFF.